The next 7 T cell receptor beta chains were all read from a single sample in a study of neurological immune-mediated disorders. TCRdb recomputed calls from the 5' RACE reads with MiXCR, one row per CDR3 protein. The sample shows about 82,000 distinct CDR3 sequences, around 2.6% of them seen only once. Sample: PBMCs. These receptors were collected from a woman aged 30 to 39 with multiple sclerosis.

Ten or more counts support this clonotype. The rearrangement uses TRBV5-6 and TRBJ1-4; D not certain. Trimming removed 3 bases from V and 8 bases from J, with 17 bases in between. Germline V gene data show CDR1 as SGHDT and CDR2 as YYEEEE. The CDR3 runs to 15 residues. The CDR3 region has the DNA TGTGCCAGCAGCTCCTCCGGGAGTCCTGGAGAAAAACTGTTTTTT. Its translation: CASSSSGSPGEKLFF.

This clonotype showed up many times. The chain is built from TRBV5-1 and TRBJ1-5; D remains unclear. Germline V gene sequence: CDR1 SGHRS, CDR2 YFSETQ. The V end was cut by 0 bases, the J end by 7 bases, with 8 bases between. This CDR3 is 13 amino acids long. For the CDR3, the DNA is TGCGCCAGCAGCTTGGGTTTTGGGCAGCCCCAGCATTTT. Protein: CASSLGFGQPQHF.

This clonotype appeared many times. V usage is TRBV14 and J usage is TRBJ2-3; 13 positions match TRBD2. The trim removed 0 bases at V and 2 bases at J, leaving 5 bases unmatched. This CDR3 has 18 amino acids. The germline gives CDR1 SGHDN, CDR2 FVKESK. The CDR3 reads CASSQDWTSGRVTDTQYF. Here the CDR3 DNA reads TGTGCCAGCAGCCAAGATTGGACTAGCGGGAGAGTCACAGATACGCAGTATTTT.

Notes on this clonotype: The conserved phenylalanine or tryptophan is not found at the CDR3 terminus, so this likely reflects a read error. The gene calls are TRBV28 and TRBJ2-1, with 14 bases aligning to TRBD2. V was pared by 10 bases and J by 8 bases, with 7 bases of the junction left unmatched. The germline V gene encodes CDR1 MDHEN and CDR2 SYDVKM. There are 14 residues in the CDR3. The CDR3 reads CATETSGRDYEQFL. The DNA of the CDR3 is TGTGCCACCGAGACTAGCGGGAGGGACTATGAGCAGTTCCTC.

The sample holds many counts of this clonotype. The V gene is TRBV7-9, the J gene TRBJ2-3; D perhaps matches TRBD1 (5 bases). CDR1 is SEHNR, CDR2 FQNEAQ, per germline (reference sequence). The CDR3 totals 14 residues. V was trimmed by 5 bases and J by 8 bases, leaving 17 bases between them. Here the CDR3 DNA reads TGTGCCAGCAGCAGGGGCCCAGCAAAGGGTACGCAGTATTTT. This encodes CASSRGPAKGTQYF.

The table lists this clonotype with many counts. The chain joins TRBV7-2 to TRBJ2-7; D gene unclear. Germline assignment: CDR1 SGHTA and CDR2 FQGNSA. The germline V and J ends were trimmed by 1 base and 2 bases, with 18 bases remaining between them. The CDR3 loop spans 17 amino acids. CDR3 DNA sequence: TGTGCCAGCAGCTTAGGGCCATCAACCCGAAAAACCTACGAGCAGTACTTC. Its translation is CASSLGPSTRKTYEQYF.

This clonotype has a count of ten or more. This chain joins TRBV12-3 or TRBV12-4 and TRBJ2-7, with D possibly matching TRBD2 (5 bases). Trimming removed 1 base at V and 4 bases at J, with 14 bases between. This CDR3 is 15 amino acids long. CDR3 amino acids: CASSLGADRRYEQYF. For the CDR3, the DNA is TGTGCCAGCAGTTTAGGAGCGGACCGTCGTTACGAGCAGTACTTC.